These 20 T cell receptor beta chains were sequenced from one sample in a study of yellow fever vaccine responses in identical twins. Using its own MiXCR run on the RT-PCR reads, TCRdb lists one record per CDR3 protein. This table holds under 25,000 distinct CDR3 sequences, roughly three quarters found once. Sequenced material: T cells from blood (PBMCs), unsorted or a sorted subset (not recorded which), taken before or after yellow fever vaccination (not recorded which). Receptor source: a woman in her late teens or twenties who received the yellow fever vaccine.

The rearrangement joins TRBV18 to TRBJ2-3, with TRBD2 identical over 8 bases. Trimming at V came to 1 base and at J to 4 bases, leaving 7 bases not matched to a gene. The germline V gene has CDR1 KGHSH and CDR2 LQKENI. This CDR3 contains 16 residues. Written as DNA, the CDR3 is TGTGCCAGCTCACCACTGCTAGCGGGTATGTCAGATACGCAGTATTTT. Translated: CASSPLLAGMSDTQYF.

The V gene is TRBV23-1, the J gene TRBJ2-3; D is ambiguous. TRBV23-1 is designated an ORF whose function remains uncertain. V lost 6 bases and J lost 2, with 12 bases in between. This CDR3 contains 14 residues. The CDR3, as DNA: TGCGCCAGCAGCCTAAGGACCTTCACAGATACGCAGTATTTT. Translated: CASSLRTFTDTQYF.

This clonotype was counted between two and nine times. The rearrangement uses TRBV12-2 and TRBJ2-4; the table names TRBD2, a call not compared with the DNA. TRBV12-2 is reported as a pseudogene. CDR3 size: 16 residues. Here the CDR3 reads CASRKRLVGAKNIQYF. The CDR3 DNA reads TGTGCAAGTCGCAAAAGACTAGTCGGAGCCAAAAACATTCAGTACTTC.

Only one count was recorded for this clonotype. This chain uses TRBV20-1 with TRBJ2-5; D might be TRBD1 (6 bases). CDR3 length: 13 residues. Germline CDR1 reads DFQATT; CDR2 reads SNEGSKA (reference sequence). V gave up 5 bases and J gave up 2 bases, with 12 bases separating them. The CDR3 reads CSAHDGTQETQYF. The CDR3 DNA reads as TGCAGTGCTCACGATGGGACACAAGAGACCCAGTACTTC.

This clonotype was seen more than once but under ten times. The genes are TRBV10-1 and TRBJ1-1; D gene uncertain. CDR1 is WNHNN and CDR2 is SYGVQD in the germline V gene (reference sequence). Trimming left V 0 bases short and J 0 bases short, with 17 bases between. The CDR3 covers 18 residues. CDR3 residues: CASSESVGDTALNTEAFF. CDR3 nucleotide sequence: TGCGCCAGCAGTGAGTCGGTCGGGGATACAGCTCTGAACACTGAAGCTTTCTTT.

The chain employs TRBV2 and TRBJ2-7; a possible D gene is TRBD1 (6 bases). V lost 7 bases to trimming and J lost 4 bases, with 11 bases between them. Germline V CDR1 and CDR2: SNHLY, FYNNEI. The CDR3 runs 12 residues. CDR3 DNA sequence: TGTGCCAGCATAAGGGGGATTTACGAGCAGTACGTC. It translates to CASIRGIYEQYV.

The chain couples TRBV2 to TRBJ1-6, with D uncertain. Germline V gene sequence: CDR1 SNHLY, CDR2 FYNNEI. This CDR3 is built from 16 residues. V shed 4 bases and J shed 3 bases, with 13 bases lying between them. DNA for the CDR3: TGTGCCAGCAGTGTGGAAGGGCCTTTCTATAATTCACCCCTCCACTTT. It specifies CASSVEGPFYNSPLHF.

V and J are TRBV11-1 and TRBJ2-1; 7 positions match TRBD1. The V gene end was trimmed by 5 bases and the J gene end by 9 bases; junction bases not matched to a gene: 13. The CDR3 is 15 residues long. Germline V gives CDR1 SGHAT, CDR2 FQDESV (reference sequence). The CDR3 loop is CASSADRVVRLEQFF. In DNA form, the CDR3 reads TGTGCCAGCAGCGCAGACAGGGTCGTTCGGCTTGAGCAGTTCTTC.

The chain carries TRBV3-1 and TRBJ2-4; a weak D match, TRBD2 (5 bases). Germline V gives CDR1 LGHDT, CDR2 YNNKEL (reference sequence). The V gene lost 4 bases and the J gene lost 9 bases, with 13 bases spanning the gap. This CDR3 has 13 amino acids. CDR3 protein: CASSPDWVGIQYF. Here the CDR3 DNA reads TGTGCCAGCAGCCCGGACTGGGTTGGCATTCAGTACTTC.

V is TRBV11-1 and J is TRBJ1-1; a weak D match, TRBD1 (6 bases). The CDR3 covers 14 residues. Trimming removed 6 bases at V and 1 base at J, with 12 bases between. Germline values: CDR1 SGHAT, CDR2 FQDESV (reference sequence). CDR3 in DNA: TGTGCCAGCAGGGTTTCGACAGGGAACACTGAAGCTTTCTTT. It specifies CASRVSTGNTEAFF.

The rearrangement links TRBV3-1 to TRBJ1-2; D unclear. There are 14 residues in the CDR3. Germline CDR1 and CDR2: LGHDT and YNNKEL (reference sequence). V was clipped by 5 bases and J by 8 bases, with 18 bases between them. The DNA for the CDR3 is TGTGCCAGCAGCATGTTGAGTAGCGGACGGGGCTACACCTTC. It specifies CASSMLSSGRGYTF. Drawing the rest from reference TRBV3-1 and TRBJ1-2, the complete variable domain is DTAVSQTPKYLVTQMGNDKSIKCEQNLGHDTMYWYKQDSKKFLKIMFSYNNKELIINETVPNRFSPKSPDKAHLNLHINSLELGDSAVYFCASSMLSSGRGYTFGSGTRLTVV.

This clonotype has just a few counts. CDR3 DNA: TGTGCCAGCAGCCAAGATGTCGGGTCAAGGTCACCCCTCCACTTT. Amino acid sequence: CASSQDVGSRSPLHF. V and J are TRBV3-1 and TRBJ1-6; D is ambiguous. This CDR3 is built from 15 residues. Trimming took off 0 bases at V and 10 bases at J, with 13 bases between the two ends. CDR1 and CDR2 (germline): LGHDT, YNNKEL (reference sequence).

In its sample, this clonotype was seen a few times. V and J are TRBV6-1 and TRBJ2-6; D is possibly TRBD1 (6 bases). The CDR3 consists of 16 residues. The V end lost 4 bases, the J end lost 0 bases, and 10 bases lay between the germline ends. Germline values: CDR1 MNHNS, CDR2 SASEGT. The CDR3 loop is CASSGQVLSGANVLTF. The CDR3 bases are TGTGCCAGCAGTGGACAGGTTCTCTCTGGGGCCAACGTCCTGACTTTC.

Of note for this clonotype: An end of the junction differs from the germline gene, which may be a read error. CDR3: CASSLTGAVIEQYF. In nucleotides, the CDR3 is TGTGCCAGCAGCTTAACGGGAGCGGTCATCGAGCAGTATTTC. The rearrangement uses TRBV5-6 and TRBJ2-7; D possibly corresponds to TRBD2 (6 bases). The germline CDR1 and CDR2 sequences are SGHDT and YYEEEE. The CDR3 is 14 amino acids. Filled out from reference TRBV5-6 and TRBJ2-7, the complete variable domain reads DAGVTQSPTHLIKTRGQQVTLRCSPKSGHDTVSWYQQALGQGPQFIFQYYEEEERQRGNFPDRFSGHQFPNYSSELNVNALLLGDSALYLCASSLTGAVIEQYFGPGTRLTVT.

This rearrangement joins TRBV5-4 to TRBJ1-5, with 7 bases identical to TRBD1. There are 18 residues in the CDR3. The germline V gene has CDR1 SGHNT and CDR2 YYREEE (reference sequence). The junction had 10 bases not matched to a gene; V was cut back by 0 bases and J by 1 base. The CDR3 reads CASSLVGSGTASNQPQHF. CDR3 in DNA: TGTGCCAGCAGCTTGGTGGGTTCGGGGACAGCCAGCAATCAGCCCCAGCATTTT.

As DNA, the CDR3 is TGTGCCAGCAGCTTAGGGACCCAGAACACTGAAGCTTTCTTT. As protein: CASSLGTQNTEAFF. This rearrangement joins TRBV11-1 to TRBJ1-1, with unresolved D. V lost 1 base and J lost 1, with 7 bases in between. Looked up from germline, CDR1 is SGHAT and CDR2 is FQDESV (reference sequence). This CDR3 is built from 14 residues.

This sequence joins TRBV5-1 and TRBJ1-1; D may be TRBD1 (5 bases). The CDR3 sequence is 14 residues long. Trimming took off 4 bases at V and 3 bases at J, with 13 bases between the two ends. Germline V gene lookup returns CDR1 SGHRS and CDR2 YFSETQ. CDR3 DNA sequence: TGCGCCAGCAGCGTCCAGGTGGGGCACACTGAAGCTTTCTTT. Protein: CASSVQVGHTEAFF.

Written as DNA, the CDR3 is TGTGCCAGCAGCTTAAACCCAGAGACCCAGTACTTC. This codes for CASSLNPETQYF. The rearrangement uses TRBV11-1 and TRBJ2-5; D not certain. Germline CDR1 and CDR2: SGHAT and FQDESV (reference sequence). Trimming pared 2 bases from V and 4 bases from J, leaving 5 bases between. The CDR3 has 12 amino acids.

The CDR3 here is CASSDGPSDEQFF. Here the CDR3 DNA reads TGTGCCAGCAGTGACGGACCCTCGGATGAGCAGTTCTTC. V usage is TRBV2 and J usage is TRBJ2-1; D is ambiguous. Germline-derived CDR1 and CDR2 are SNHLY and FYNNEI. Trimming removed 3 bases at V and 8 bases at J, with 11 bases between. This CDR3 spans 13 amino acids.

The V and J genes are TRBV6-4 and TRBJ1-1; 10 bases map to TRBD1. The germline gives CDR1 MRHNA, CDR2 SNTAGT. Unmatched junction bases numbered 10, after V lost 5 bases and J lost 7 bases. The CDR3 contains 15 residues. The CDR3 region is CASSHLDRGRGEAFF. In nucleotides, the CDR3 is TGTGCCAGCAGTCACCTCGACAGGGGGCGAGGTGAAGCTTTCTTT.